The clone carrying this T cell receptor (beta chain) was picked up many times. Its antigen is still unknown. One junction end disagrees with the germline gene, perhaps due to a read error. The sample is drawn from a study of T cells after yellow fever vaccination. Findings and limits, study-wide: Subsequent booster samples again held most clones from primary vaccination (approximately 95% CD4, about 90% CD8). A weaker but faster secondary response was observed, peaking on day 5 versus 15.

The CDR3 is 13 residues long. Germline assignment: CDR1 DFQATT and CDR2 SNEGSKA (reference sequence). TCR cDNA, made by 5'RACE template switching, carried an added universal primer site and UMIs. TCRdb re-derived calls from the 5' RACE reads in MiXCR, one entry per CDR3 protein. The table shows about 74,000 distinct CDR3 sequences, with about 6.6% occurring only once. This material consisted of CD8+ T cells sorted from PBMCs, taken about 5 days after the first yellow fever vaccination. The chain is built from TRBV20-1 and TRBJ1-5; D remains unclear. This TCR was recovered from a man younger than 30 who received the YFV17D yellow fever vaccine. The CDR3, as DNA: TGCAGTGCGAGAGAATCAAGCAATCAGCCCCAGCATTTT. Protein product: CSARESSNQPQHF.